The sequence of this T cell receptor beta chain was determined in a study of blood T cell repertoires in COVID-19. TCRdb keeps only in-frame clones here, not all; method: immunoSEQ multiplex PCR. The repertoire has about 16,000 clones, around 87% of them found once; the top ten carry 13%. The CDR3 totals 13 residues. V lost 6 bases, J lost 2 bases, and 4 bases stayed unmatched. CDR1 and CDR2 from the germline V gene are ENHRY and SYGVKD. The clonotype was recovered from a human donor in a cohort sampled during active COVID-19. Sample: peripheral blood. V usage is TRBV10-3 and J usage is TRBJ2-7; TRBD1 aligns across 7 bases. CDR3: CAIRPGQTYEQYF. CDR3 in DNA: TGTGCCATCAGACCGGGACAGACCTACGAGCAGTACTTC.